In this sample, the clone carrying this T cell receptor (beta chain) turned up once. The target antigen is unknown. Germline V gives CDR1 ENHRY, CDR2 SYGVKD. CDR3 length equals 18 residues. J lost 0 bases, V lost 0 bases, and 11 bases had no gene match. The protocol was immunoSEQ multiplex PCR, while the TCRdb copy is restricted to in-frame clones and leaves out a portion. The table includes more than 55,000 clones, 79% detected once. The record originates from a study of OX40 agonist ivuxolimab in advanced cancers. Study-level findings and limits: The authors did not determine the antigen specificity of the expanded peripheral T cells. Normalized expansion of T-cell clones was also low for some nonresponders.

This clonotype was obtained from an adult with an advanced solid tumor such as melanoma, head and neck, liver or kidney cancer. The chain recombines TRBV10-3 with TRBJ2-7; 7 bases are shared with TRBD2. The sample was CD4+ or CD8+ T cells sorted from blood, taken in a trial of the OX40 agonist ivuxolimab. CDR3 region: CAISESQGNGGSSYEQYF. The CDR3, as DNA: TGTGCCATCAGTGAGTCGCAGGGTAACGGCGGGAGCTCCTACGAGCAGTACTTC.